The rows below give T cell receptor beta chains drawn from one sample of a study of lymphopenia after photon versus proton radiotherapy. Using immunoSEQ multiplex PCR, the repertoire was profiled, and TCRdb retains in-frame clones only, with some absent. This table holds 10,000 to 15,000 clones, 88% found once. The starting material was peripheral blood, obtained from a patient treated with photon-based radiotherapy. These receptors all come from a man in his 60s with pancreatic cancer. Both conserved end residues are part of each CDR3. The D gene is left open where the match is weak. Not every row has a clone size; where given, it reads once, few, many or a size class.

clone size	D gene	V gene	J gene	CDR3 protein	CDR3 DNA
.	.	TRBV19	TRBJ1-5	CASSMRQGNNQPQHF	TGTGCCAGTAGTATGCGTCAGGGGAACAATCAGCCCCAGCATTTT
once	.	TRBV4-3	TRBJ1-2	CASSQDRGESNYGYTF	TGCGCCAGCAGCCAAGATCGGGGAGAATCTAACTATGGCTACACCTTC
once	TRBD2	TRBV18	TRBJ2-4	CASSPKTSGGTLAKNIQYF	TGTGCCAGCTCACCAAAGACTAGCGGGGGGACGCTAGCCAAAAACATTCAGTACTTC
.	.	TRBV6-4	TRBJ1-5	CASSPNYSNQPQHF	TGTGCCAGCAGTCCTAATTATAGCAATCAGCCCCAGCATTTT
.	TRBD1	TRBV18	TRBJ2-5	CASSPPWDREGTQYF	TGTGCCAGCTCACCACCGTGGGACAGGGAGGGAACCCAGTACTTC
.	TRBD2	TRBV6-4	TRBJ2-5	CASSAGSGGLETQYF	TGTGCCAGCAGTGCGGGTAGCGGGGGATTGGAGACCCAGTACTTC
.	TRBD1	TRBV5-4	TRBJ1-2	CASSPWGQGDYGYTF	TGTGCCAGCAGCCCCTGGGGACAGGGGGACTATGGCTACACCTTC
.	TRBD2	TRBV11-3	TRBJ2-5	CASSGGPQETQYF	TGTGCCAGTAGCGGGGGGCCCCAAGAGACCCAGTACTTC
.	.	TRBV29-1	TRBJ1-5	CSVSGRRDQPQHF	TGCAGCGTTTCCGGGAGGCGAGATCAGCCCCAGCATTTT
.	TRBD1	TRBV6-5	TRBJ1-2	CASRSTGGHYGYTF	TGTGCCAGCAGGAGTACAGGGGGGCACTATGGCTACACCTTC
.	.	TRBV5-1	TRBJ1-1	CASRPDHMNTEAFF	TGCGCCAGCAGGCCTGACCACATGAACACTGAAGCTTTCTTT
.	TRBD1	TRBV19	TRBJ1-4	CASSDGQGNEKLFF	TGTGCCAGTAGTGACGGACAGGGGAATGAAAAACTGTTTTTT
once	.	TRBV27	TRBJ1-1	CASSRTPLNTEAFF	TGTGCCAGCAGTCGAACGCCACTGAACACTGAAGCTTTCTTT
.	.	TRBV6-6	TRBJ2-7	CASSYRVGYEQYF	TGTGCCAGCAGTTACAGGGTGGGATACGAGCAGTACTTC
.	.	TRBV29-1	TRBJ1-2	CSVDGYTF	TGCAGCGTTGATGGCTACACCTTC
.	TRBD2	TRBV7-9	TRBJ2-1	CASTPLAGGNYNEQFF	TGTGCCAGCACCCCACTAGCGGGGGGCAATTACAATGAGCAGTTCTTC
.	TRBD1	TRBV5-1	TRBJ1-6	CASSGGQGETRGSPLHF	TGCGCCAGCAGCGGGGGACAGGGGGAAACAAGAGGTTCACCCCTCCACTTT
.	TRBD1	TRBV2	TRBJ2-1	CASPNAPDRGAYEQFF	TGTGCCAGCCCTAACGCTCCGGACAGGGGAGCCTATGAGCAGTTCTTC
few	.	TRBV4-1	TRBJ2-3	CASSQRSAGTSTDTQYF	TGCGCCAGCAGCCAAAGGTCTGCGGGGACTAGCACAGATACGCAGTATTTT
.	.	TRBV6-5	TRBJ1-6	CASTQNGNPLHF	TGTGCCAGCACTCAGAATGGGAACCCCCTCCACTTT
.	.	TRBV5-4	TRBJ2-5	CASSRDKQETQYF	TGCGCCAGCAGCCGGGACAAGCAAGAGACCCAGTACTTC
.	TRBD1	TRBV6-1	TRBJ1-2	CASSIGQGKDGYTF	TGTGCCAGCAGCATCGGACAGGGGAAGGATGGCTACACCTTC
once	.	TRBV5-6	TRBJ2-2	CASSLARRTGELFF	TGTGCCAGCAGCTTGGCGCGGCGCACCGGGGAGCTGTTTTTT
.	TRBD2	TRBV19	TRBJ2-7	CASGVSGGNAYEQYF	TGTGCCAGTGGGGTATCGGGGGGGAACGCCTACGAGCAGTACTTC
.	.	TRBV11-3	TRBJ2-2	CASSQAEVTGELFF	TGTGCCAGCAGCCAAGCAGAAGTGACCGGGGAGCTGTTTTTT
.	.	TRBV7-8	TRBJ1-2	CASSSTGQGRYGYTF	TGTGCCAGCAGCTCAACAGGACAAGGGCGCTATGGCTACACCTTC
.	.	TRBV28	TRBJ1-3	CASSLPAGASSGNTIYF	TGTGCCAGCAGTTTACCGGCCGGGGCCAGCTCTGGAAACACCATATATTTT
.	TRBD2	TRBV5-4	TRBJ2-5	CASSPKRGQETQYF	TGTGCCAGCAGCCCAAAGCGGGGCCAAGAGACCCAGTACTTC
.	.	TRBV7-9	TRBJ1-1	CASSFIESGVVIATEAFF	TGTGCCAGCAGCTTTATAGAGTCAGGGGTCGTCATTGCCACTGAAGCTTTCTTT
.	.	TRBV29-1	TRBJ2-6	CSVVLSGGLWANVLTF	TGCAGCGTTGTGCTGTCAGGGGGACTATGGGCCAACGTCCTGACTTTC
.	.	TRBV6-1	TRBJ2-7	CASSEGQRRYTTYEQYF	TGTGCCAGCAGTGAAGGCCAGCGGCGCTACACCACCTACGAGCAGTACTTC
.	.	TRBV6-5	TRBJ2-1	CASSYAGDNEQFF	TGTGCCAGCAGTTACGCAGGAGACAATGAGCAGTTCTTC
.	TRBD1	TRBV30	TRBJ1-2	CAWSRDRGGYGYTF	TGTGCCTGGAGTCGAGACAGGGGCGGCTATGGCTACACCTTC
.	TRBD1	TRBV2	TRBJ1-2	CASIRLTGGQGYTF	TGTGCCAGCATTAGACTTACAGGGGGCCAGGGCTACACCTTC
.	.	TRBV6-6	TRBJ1-6	CASSSQGNSPLHF	TGTGCCAGCAGTTCCCAGGGAAATTCACCCCTCCACTTT
large	.	TRBV11-2	TRBJ1-1	CASSFNPGVLHTEAFF	TGTGCCAGCAGCTTTAACCCAGGGGTCCTACACACTGAAGCTTTCTTT
once	.	TRBV10-3	TRBJ1-5	CAISENPNQPQHF	TGTGCCATCAGTGAAAACCCAAATCAGCCCCAGCATTTT
.	.	TRBV2	TRBJ2-7	CASSEGGRPVGEQYF	TGTGCCAGCAGTGAAGGGGGACGGCCGGTTGGGGAGCAGTACTTC
.	TRBD1	TRBV19	TRBJ1-3	CASRPKTGEAGNTIYF	TGTGCCAGTAGGCCAAAGACAGGGGAAGCTGGAAACACCATATATTTT
.	.	TRBV18	TRBJ2-5	CASSPPFLETQYF	TGTGCCAGCTCACCCCCTTTTTTAGAGACCCAGTACTTC
.	.	TRBV5-4	TRBJ2-2	CASSFMIGNTGELFF	TGTGCCAGCAGCTTCATGATCGGTAACACCGGGGAGCTGTTTTTT
.	.	TRBV18	TRBJ2-7	CASSQVQAYEQYF	TGTGCCAGCTCACAAGTACAGGCCTACGAGCAGTACTTC
.	.	TRBV9	TRBJ1-1	CASSWGEGTEAFF	TGTGCCAGCAGCTGGGGGGAGGGTACTGAAGCTTTCTTT
.	.	TRBV29-1	TRBJ2-2	CSATRQGELFF	TGCAGCGCGACCAGACAGGGGGAGCTGTTTTTT
.	.	TRBV6-5	TRBJ2-1	CASRDPGNNEQFF	TGTGCCAGCAGGGACCCTGGGAACAATGAGCAGTTCTTC
.	.	TRBV19	TRBJ1-6	CASMGRYGNSPLHF	TGTGCCAGTATGGGGAGGTACGGTAATTCACCCCTCCACTTT
.	.	TRBV7-6	TRBJ2-7	CASSSGTLYEQYF	TGTGCCAGCAGCTCAGGAACATTATACGAGCAGTACTTC
few	.	TRBV7-6	TRBJ1-4	CASSFEPGRNEKLFF	TGTGCCAGCAGCTTCGAACCGGGACGGAATGAAAAACTGTTTTTT
.	.	TRBV6-1	TRBJ2-7	CASSLDRYEQYF	TGTGCCAGCAGTTTAGACAGGTACGAGCAGTACTTC
.	.	TRBV9	TRBJ2-7	CASSVDRDPLRYEQYF	TGTGCCAGCAGCGTAGACCGGGACCCCCTACGCTACGAGCAGTACTTC
.	TRBD1	TRBV18	TRBJ1-3	CASSPPGTGTLSGNTIYF	TGTGCCAGCTCACCACCCGGGACAGGGACCCTCTCTGGAAACACCATATATTTT